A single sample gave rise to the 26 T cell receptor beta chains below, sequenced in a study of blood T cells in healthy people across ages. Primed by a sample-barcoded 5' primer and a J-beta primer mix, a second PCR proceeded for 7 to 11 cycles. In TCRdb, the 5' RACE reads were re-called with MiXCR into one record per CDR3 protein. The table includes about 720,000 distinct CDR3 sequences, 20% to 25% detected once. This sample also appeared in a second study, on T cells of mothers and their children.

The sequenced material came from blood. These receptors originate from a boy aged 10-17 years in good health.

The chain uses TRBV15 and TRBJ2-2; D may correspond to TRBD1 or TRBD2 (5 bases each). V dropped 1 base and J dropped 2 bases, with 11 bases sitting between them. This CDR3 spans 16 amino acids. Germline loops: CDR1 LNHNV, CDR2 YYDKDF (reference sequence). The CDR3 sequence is CATSRAPGLNTGELFF. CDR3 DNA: TGTGCCACCAGCAGAGCGCCGGGGCTAAACACCGGGGAGCTGTTTTTT.

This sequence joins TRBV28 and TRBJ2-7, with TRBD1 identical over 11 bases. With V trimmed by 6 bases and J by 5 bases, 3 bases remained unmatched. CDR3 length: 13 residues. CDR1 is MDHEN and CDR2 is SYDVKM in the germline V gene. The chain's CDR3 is CASSRDRGDEQYF. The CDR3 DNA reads TGTGCCAGCAGCCGGGACAGGGGGGACGAGCAGTACTTC. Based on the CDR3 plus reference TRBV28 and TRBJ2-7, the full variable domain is DVKVTQSSRYLVKRTGEKVFLECVQDMDHENMFWYRQDPGLGLRLIYFSYDVKMKEKGDIPEGYSVSREKKERFSLILESASTNQTSMYLCASSRDRGDEQYFGPGTRLTVT.

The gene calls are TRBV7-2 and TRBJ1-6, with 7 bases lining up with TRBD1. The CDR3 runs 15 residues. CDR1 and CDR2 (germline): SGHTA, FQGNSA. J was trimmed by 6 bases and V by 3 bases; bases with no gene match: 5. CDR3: CASSFPGQPNSPLHF. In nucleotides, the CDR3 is TGTGCCAGCAGCTTCCCGGGACAGCCTAATTCACCCCTCCACTTT.

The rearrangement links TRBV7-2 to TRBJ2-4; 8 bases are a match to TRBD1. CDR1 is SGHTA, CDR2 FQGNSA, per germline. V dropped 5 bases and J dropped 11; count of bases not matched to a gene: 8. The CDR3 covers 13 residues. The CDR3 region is CASSLGQASVQYF. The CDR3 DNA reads TGTGCCAGCAGCCTGGGACAGGCCTCCGTTCAGTACTTC. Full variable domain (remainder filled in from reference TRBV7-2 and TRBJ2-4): GAGVSQSPSNKVTEKGKDVELRCDPISGHTALYWYRQSLGQGLEFLIYFQGNSAPDKSGLPSDRFSAERTGGSVSTLTIQRTQQEDSAVYLCASSLGQASVQYFGAGTRLSVL.

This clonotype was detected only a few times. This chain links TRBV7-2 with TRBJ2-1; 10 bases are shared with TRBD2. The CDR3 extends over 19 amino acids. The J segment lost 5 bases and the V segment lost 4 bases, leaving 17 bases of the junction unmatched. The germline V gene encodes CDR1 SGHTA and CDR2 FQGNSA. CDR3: CASSSSGTSDLQFDNEQFF. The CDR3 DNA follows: TGTGCCAGCAGCTCCTCCGGGACTAGCGACCTGCAGTTCGACAATGAGCAGTTCTTC.

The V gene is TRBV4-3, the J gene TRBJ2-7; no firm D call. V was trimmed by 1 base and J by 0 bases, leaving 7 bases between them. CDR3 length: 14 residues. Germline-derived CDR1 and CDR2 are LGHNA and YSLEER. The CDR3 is CASSQVRSSYEQYF. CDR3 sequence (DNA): TGCGCCAGCAGCCAAGTCAGGAGCTCCTACGAGCAGTACTTC.

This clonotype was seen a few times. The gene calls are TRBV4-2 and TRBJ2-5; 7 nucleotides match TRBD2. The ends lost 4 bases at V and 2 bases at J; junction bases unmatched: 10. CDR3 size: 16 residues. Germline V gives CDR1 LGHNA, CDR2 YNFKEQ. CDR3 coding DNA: TGTGCCAGCAGCCTCGGGAGCGGGACCTTACAAGAGACCCAGTACTTC. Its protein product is CASSLGSGTLQETQYF.

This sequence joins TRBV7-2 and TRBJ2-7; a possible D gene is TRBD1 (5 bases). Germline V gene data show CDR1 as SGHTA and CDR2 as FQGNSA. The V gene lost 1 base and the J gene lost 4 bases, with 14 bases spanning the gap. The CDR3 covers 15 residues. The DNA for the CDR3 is TGTGCCAGCAGCTTAGGGGCAGGGAAGAGGTACGAGCAGTACTTC. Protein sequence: CASSLGAGKRYEQYF. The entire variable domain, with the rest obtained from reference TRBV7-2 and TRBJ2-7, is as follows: GAGVSQSPSNKVTEKGKDVELRCDPISGHTALYWYRQSLGQGLEFLIYFQGNSAPDKSGLPSDRFSAERTGGSVSTLTIQRTQQEDSAVYLCASSLGAGKRYEQYFGPGTRLTVT.

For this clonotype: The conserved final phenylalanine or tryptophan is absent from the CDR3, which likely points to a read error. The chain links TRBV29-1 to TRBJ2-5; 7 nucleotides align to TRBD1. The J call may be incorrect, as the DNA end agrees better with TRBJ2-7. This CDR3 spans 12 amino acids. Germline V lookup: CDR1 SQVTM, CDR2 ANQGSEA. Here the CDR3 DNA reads TGCAGCGTTGCGCAGGGGGACTACGAGCAGTACCTC. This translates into CSVAQGDYEQYL.

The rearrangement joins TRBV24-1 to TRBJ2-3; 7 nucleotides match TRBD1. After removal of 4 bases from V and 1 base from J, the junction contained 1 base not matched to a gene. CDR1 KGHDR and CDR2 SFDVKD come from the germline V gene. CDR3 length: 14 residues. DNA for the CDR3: TGTGCCACCAGTGAGACAGGGCGCACAGATACGCAGTATTTT. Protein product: CATSETGRTDTQYF.

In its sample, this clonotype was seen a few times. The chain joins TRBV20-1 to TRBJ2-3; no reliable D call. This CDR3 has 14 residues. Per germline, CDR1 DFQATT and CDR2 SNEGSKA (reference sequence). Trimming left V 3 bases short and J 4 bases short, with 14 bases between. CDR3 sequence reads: CSARFKGFSDTQYF. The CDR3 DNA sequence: TGCAGTGCTAGGTTTAAGGGATTTTCAGATACGCAGTATTTT.

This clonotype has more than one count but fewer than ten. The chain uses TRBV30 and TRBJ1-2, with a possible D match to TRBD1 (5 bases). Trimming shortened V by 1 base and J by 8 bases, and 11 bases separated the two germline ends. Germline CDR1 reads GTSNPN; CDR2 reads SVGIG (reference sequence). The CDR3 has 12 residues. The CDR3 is CAWSDGGGGYTF. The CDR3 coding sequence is TGTGCCTGGAGTGACGGTGGGGGAGGCTACACCTTC.

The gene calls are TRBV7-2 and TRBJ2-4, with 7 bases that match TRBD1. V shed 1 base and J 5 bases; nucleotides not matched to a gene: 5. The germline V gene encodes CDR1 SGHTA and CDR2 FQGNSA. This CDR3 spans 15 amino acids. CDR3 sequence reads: CASSLDTGTENIQYF. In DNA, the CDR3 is TGTGCCAGCAGCTTAGACACCGGGACAGAAAACATTCAGTACTTC. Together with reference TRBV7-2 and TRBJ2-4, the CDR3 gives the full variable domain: GAGVSQSPSNKVTEKGKDVELRCDPISGHTALYWYRQSLGQGLEFLIYFQGNSAPDKSGLPSDRFSAERTGGSVSTLTIQRTQQEDSAVYLCASSLDTGTENIQYFGAGTRLSVL.

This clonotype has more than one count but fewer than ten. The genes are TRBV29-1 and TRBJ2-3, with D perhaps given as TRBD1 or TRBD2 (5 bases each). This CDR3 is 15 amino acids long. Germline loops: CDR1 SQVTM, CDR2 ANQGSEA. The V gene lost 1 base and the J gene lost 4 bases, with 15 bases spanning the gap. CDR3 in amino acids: CSVEVTGTRADTQYF. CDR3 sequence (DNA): TGCAGCGTTGAAGTCACCGGGACCAGGGCAGATACGCAGTATTTT.

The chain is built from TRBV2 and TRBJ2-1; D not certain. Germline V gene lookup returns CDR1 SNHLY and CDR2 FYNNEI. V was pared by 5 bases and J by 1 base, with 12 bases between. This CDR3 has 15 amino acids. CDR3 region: CASSQASPSYNEQFF. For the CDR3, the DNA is TGTGCCAGCAGTCAGGCTTCCCCTTCCTACAATGAGCAGTTCTTC.

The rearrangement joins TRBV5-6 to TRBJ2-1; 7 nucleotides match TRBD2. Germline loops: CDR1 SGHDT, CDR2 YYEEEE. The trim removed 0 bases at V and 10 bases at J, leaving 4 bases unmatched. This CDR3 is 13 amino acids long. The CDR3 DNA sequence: TGTGCCAGCAGCTTGGGGGGAGGGTGGGAGCAGTTCTTC. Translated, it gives CASSLGGGWEQFF.

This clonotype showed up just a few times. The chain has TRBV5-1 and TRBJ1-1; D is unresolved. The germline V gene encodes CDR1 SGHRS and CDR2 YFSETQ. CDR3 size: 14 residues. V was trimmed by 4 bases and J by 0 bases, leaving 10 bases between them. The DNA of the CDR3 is TGCGCCAGCAGCGCAACAGAGATGAACACTGAAGCTTTCTTT. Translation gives CASSATEMNTEAFF. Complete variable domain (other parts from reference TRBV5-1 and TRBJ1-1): KAGVTQTPRYLIKTRGQQVTLSCSPISGHRSVSWYQQTPGQGLQFLFEYFSETQRNKGNFPGRFSGRQFSNSRSEMNVSTLELGDSALYLCASSATEMNTEAFFGQGTRLTVV.

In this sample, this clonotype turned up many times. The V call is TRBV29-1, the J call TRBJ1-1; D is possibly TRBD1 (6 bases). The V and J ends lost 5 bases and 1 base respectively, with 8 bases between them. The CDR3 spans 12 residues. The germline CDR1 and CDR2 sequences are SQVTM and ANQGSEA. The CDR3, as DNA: TGCAGCGTTCAGACAGGGAACACTGAAGCTTTCTTT. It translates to CSVQTGNTEAFF. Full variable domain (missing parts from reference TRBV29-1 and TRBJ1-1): SAVISQKPSRDICQRGTSLTIQCQVDSQVTMMFWYRQQPGQSLTLIATANQGSEATYESGFVIDKFPISRPNLTFSTLTVSNMSPEDSSIYLCSVQTGNTEAFFGQGTRLTVV.

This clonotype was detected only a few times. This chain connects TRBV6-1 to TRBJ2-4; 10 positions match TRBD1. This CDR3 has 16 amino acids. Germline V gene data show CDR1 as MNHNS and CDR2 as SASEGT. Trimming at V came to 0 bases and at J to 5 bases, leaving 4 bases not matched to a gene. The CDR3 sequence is CASSEAGTGVQNIQYF. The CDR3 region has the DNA TGTGCCAGCAGTGAAGCCGGGACAGGGGTCCAAAACATTCAGTACTTC.

For the CDR3, the DNA is TGCAGTGCTAGAGATCGGGTAAAGAACACTGAAGCTTTCTTT. Translating it yields CSARDRVKNTEAFF. V usage is TRBV20-1 and J usage is TRBJ1-1; D is unresolved. Trimming took off 0 bases at V and 1 base at J, with 9 bases between the two ends. CDR3 length: 14 residues. Germline V CDR1 and CDR2: DFQATT, SNEGSKA (reference sequence).

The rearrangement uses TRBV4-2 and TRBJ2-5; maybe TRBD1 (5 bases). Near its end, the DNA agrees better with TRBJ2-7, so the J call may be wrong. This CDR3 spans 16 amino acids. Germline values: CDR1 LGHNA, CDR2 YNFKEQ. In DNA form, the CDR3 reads TGTGCCAGCAGCCAAGATCAGGGCACCCCCTCCTACGAGCAGTACTTC. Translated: CASSQDQGTPSYEQYF.

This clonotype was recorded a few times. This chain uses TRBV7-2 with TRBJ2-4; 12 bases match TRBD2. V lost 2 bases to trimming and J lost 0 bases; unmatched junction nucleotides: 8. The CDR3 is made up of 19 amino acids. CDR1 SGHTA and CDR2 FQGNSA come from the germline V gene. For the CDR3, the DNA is TGTGCCAGCAGCTTACTAGGACTAGCGGGATCAGGAGCCAAAAACATTCAGTACTTC. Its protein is CASSLLGLAGSGAKNIQYF.

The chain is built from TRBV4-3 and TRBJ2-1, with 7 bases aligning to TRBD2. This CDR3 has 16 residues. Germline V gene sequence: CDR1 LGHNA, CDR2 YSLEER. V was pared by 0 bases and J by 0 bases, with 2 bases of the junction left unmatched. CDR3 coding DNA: TGCGCCAGCAGCCAAGACCCGGGGGGCTCCTACAATGAGCAGTTCTTC. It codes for CASSQDPGGSYNEQFF.

In DNA, the CDR3 is TGTGCCAGCAGTTCCCCCTTTTGGGGTTCCGAGCAGTACTTC. Translated, it gives CASSSPFWGSEQYF. The chain has TRBV28 and TRBJ2-7; the D is unclear. Germline CDR1 is MDHEN and CDR2 is SYDVKM. The CDR3 covers 14 residues. With 4 bases removed from V and 6 bases from J, the gap between germline ends came to 16 bases.

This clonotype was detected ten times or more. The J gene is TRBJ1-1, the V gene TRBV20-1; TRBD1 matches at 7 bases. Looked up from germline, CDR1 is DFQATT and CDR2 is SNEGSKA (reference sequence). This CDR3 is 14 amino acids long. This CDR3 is CSSMTGNLNTEAFF. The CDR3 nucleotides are TGCAGCAGCATGACAGGGAACCTGAACACTGAAGCTTTCTTT.

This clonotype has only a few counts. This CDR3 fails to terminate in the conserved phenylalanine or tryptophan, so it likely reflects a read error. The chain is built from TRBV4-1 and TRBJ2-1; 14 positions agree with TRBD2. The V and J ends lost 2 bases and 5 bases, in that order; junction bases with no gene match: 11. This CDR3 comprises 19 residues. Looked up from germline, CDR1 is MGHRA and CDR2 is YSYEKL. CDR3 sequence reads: CASSQMTSGGAGGNNEQFL. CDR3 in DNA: TGCGCCAGCAGCCAAATGACTAGCGGGGGGGCTGGGGGCAACAATGAGCAGTTCCTC.